A single count supports the clone carrying this T cell receptor (beta chain). Antigen specificity is unknown. The data were obtained in a study of lymphopenia after photon versus proton radiotherapy. Measured with immunoSEQ multiplex PCR; TCRdb has only the in-frame clones, and not every one. The sample has 83,000 or so clones, around 83% seen once. Trimming took off 0 bases at V and 2 bases at J, with 14 bases between the two ends. The CDR3 runs to 16 residues. Overall study results and limits: Relative stability marked proton patients; photon patients lost diversity and naive cells. Oligoclonal CD8+ Temra expansion after nadir drove photon patients' diversity drop. A bigger post-nadir fall in TCR diversity correlated inversely with survival time in deceased patients. Better survival with proton therapy was suggested as possible, not demonstrated.

This sequence joins TRBV23-1 and TRBJ2-7; no clear D. TRBV23-1 is identified as an open reading frame with a role that is uncertain. The receptor was derived from a man between 60 and 70 years old with pancreatic cancer. Sequenced here: peripheral blood, sampled from a patient treated with proton-based radiotherapy. CDR3 residues: CASSQSELTHPYEQYF. CDR3 nucleotide sequence: TGCGCCAGCAGTCAATCGGAGTTAACGCACCCCTACGAGCAGTACTTC.